This T cell receptor (beta chain) derives from a study of blood T cell repertoires in COVID-19. Original analysis: Amplification with reference gene primers provided the estimates of nucleated cell counts. Libraries were prepared by immunoSEQ multiplex PCR; TCRdb keeps only in-frame clonotypes and omits some of them. That table is the source of V, J and clone size, and D and trimming were worked out from the DNA. The data contain around 260,000 clones, 84% of them singletons. Per germline, CDR1 LGHNA and CDR2 YSLEER. The CDR3 has 14 residues. Deletions cut 0 bases from V and 4 bases from J, with 9 bases between. Participants spanned ages about 18 to 95 years and resided in 20 to 30 US areas. Cohort placement rested on clinical history that participants reported themselves.

The material sequenced was PBMCs or T cells enriched from blood (not recorded which). This clonotype was sampled from a man under 40 with acute COVID-19. The V gene is TRBV4-3, the J gene TRBJ1-1, with D tentatively TRBD1 (6 bases). Here the CDR3 reads CASSQDVRGTEAFF. For the CDR3, the DNA is TGCGCCAGCAGCCAAGATGTCAGGGGCACTGAAGCTTTCTTT.